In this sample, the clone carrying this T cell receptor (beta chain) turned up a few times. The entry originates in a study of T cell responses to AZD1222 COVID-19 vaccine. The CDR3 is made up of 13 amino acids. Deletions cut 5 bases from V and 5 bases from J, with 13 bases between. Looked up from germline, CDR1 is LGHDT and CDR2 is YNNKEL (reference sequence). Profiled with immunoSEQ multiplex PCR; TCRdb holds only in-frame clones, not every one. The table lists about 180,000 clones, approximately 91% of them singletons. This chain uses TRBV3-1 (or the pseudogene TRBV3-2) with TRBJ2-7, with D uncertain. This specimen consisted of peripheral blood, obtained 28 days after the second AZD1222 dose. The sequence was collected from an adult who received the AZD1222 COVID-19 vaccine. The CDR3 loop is CASSVRMRNEQYF. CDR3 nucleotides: TGTGCCAGCAGCGTACGCATGCGGAACGAGCAGTACTTC.